This passage covers 23 T cell receptor beta chains from one sample sequenced in a study of cytomegalovirus exposure and HLA in healthy donors. PCR was performed using 60 Vbeta and 13 Jbeta primers. The repertoire was sequenced with immunoSEQ multiplex PCR; TCRdb's copy has only in-frame clones and lacks some. The table includes tens of thousands of clones, around 68% detected once. Sequenced input: PBMCs. Receptor source: a woman in her twenties or thirties in good health and CMV-seronegative.

The chain recombines TRBV28 with TRBJ2-7, with a tentative D call TRBD1 (5 bases). The CDR3 loop spans 16 amino acids. In germline, CDR1 is MDHEN, CDR2 SYDVKM. V lost 9 bases, J lost 1 base, and 22 bases lay in between. The CDR3 spells CASRPQGIRVSYEQYF. Written as DNA, the CDR3 is TGTGCCAGTAGACCTCAGGGAATCAGGGTTTCCTACGAGCAGTACTTC.

This clone appeared once. The chain uses TRBV6-6 and TRBJ2-6; 7 bases are shared with TRBD1. Germline values: CDR1 MNHNY, CDR2 SVGAGI (reference sequence). The CDR3 is 16 amino acids. The V and J ends lost 5 bases and 0 bases, in that order; junction bases with no gene match: 4. DNA of the CDR3: TGTGCCAGCAGTCGCCGGGACAGCTCTGGGGCCAACGTCCTGACTTTC. Translating gives CASSRRDSSGANVLTF.

CDR3 nucleotide sequence: TGCGCCAGCAGCTTGGGGCCCGACAGGGGGCATGGCTACACCTTC. This codes for CASSLGPDRGHGYTF. V usage is TRBV5-1 and J usage is TRBJ1-2; TRBD1 agrees at 10 bases. J gave up 6 bases and V 0 bases, and 5 bases lay outside the gene matches. This CDR3 region has 15 residues. Germline assignment: CDR1 SGHRS and CDR2 YFSETQ.

The rearrangement links TRBV7-2 to TRBJ2-7; the match to TRBD2 covers 12 bases. Germline CDR1 SGHTA, CDR2 FQGNSA. The CDR3 length is 15 residues. V trimming: 6 bases; J trimming: 6 bases; junction bases outside the gene matches: 9. DNA of the CDR3: TGTGCCAGCAGTCCCGTAGGGACTAGCGGGCTCGAGCAGTACTTC. It translates to CASSPVGTSGLEQYF.

The rearrangement uses TRBV7-3 and TRBJ1-1; 12 nucleotides line up with TRBD1. Germline values: CDR1 SGHTA, CDR2 FQGTGA. The CDR3 extends over 16 amino acids. V was clipped by 5 bases and J by 5 bases; unmatched bases: 9. The CDR3 spells CASSLGQGAIGTEAFF. The CDR3 DNA reads as TGTGCCAGCAGCCTGGGACAGGGGGCGATAGGGACTGAAGCTTTCTTT.

V gene TRBV30 combines with J gene TRBJ1-2; no clear D. This CDR3 has 11 residues. V was trimmed by 0 bases and J by 5 bases, leaving 4 bases between them. From germline, CDR1 is GTSNPN and CDR2 SVGIG (reference sequence). The CDR3 is CAWSVEYGYTF. The CDR3 region has the DNA TGTGCCTGGAGTGTGGAGTATGGCTACACCTTC.

CDR3 coding DNA: TGTGCCAGCAGCTTGGACAGGGCGAGATCACCCCTCCACTTT. It translates to CASSLDRARSPLHF. The chain links TRBV5-4 to TRBJ1-6, with TRBD1 as a possible D gene (6 bases). CDR3 length: 14 residues. The germline V and J ends were trimmed by 0 bases and 10 bases, with 11 bases remaining between them. Germline-derived CDR1 and CDR2 are SGHNT and YYREEE (reference sequence). The full variable domain, with the rest looked up from reference TRBV5-4 and TRBJ1-6, is ETGVTQSPTHLIKTRGQQVTLRCSSQSGHNTVSWYQQALGQGPQFIFQYYREEENGRGNFPPRFSGLQFPNYSSELNVNALELDDSALYLCASSLDRARSPLHFGNGTRLTVT.

J is TRBJ2-2 and V is TRBV7-9; the match to TRBD2 covers 10 bases. CDR3 length equals 17 residues. Germline V gene sequence: CDR1 SEHNR, CDR2 FQNEAQ (reference sequence). J was trimmed by 1 base and V by 10 bases; bases with no gene match: 12. The CDR3 reads CATPGISGGRNTGELFF. The CDR3 bases are TGTGCCACCCCGGGTATTAGCGGGGGGCGGAACACCGGGGAGCTGTTTTTT.

CDR3: CASSQDGQDEAFF. In DNA form, the CDR3 reads TGCGCCAGCAGCCAAGACGGACAGGATGAAGCTTTCTTT. The genes are TRBV4-1 and TRBJ1-1; TRBD1 matches at 7 bases. The CDR3 sequence is 13 residues long. V dropped 0 bases and J dropped 7; count of bases not matched to a gene: 2. In germline, CDR1 is MGHRA, CDR2 YSYEKL.

The rearrangement uses TRBV5-5 and TRBJ1-2; unclear D gene. In germline, CDR1 is SGHKS, CDR2 YYEKEE (reference sequence). V was shortened by 6 bases and J by 3 bases, with 12 bases between the two germline ends. The CDR3 has 13 residues. The CDR3 nucleotides read TGTGCCAGCACTGCAGGTTCCTACTATGGCTACACCTTC. This encodes CASTAGSYYGYTF.

This clone was detected a few times. The chain joins TRBV27 to TRBJ2-3; TRBD2 agrees at 7 bases. The CDR3 is 15 amino acids. CDR1 MNHEY and CDR2 SMNVEV come from the germline V gene (reference sequence). V trimming: 1 base; J trimming: 1 base; junction bases outside the gene matches: 2. The CDR3 loop reads CASSLYRGGTDTQYF. The DNA of the CDR3 is TGTGCCAGCAGTTTATACCGGGGGGGCACAGATACGCAGTATTTT.

The chain recombines TRBV15 with TRBJ2-5, with no clear D. CDR3 length: 18 residues. Germline CDR1 is LNHNV and CDR2 is YYDKDF (reference sequence). V gave up 11 bases and J gave up 2 bases, with 30 bases separating them. The CDR3 spells CAVGPIPTLAILQETQYF. The CDR3, as DNA: TGTGCCGTTGGGCCAATCCCGACACTTGCGATTCTACAAGAGACCCAGTACTTC. Full variable domain (outside the CDR3, taken from reference TRBV15 and TRBJ2-5): DAMVIQNPRYQVTQFGKPVTLSCSQTLNHNVMYWYQQKSSQAPKLLFHYYDKDFNNEADTPDNFQSRRPNTSFCFLDIRSPGLGDTAMYLCAVGPIPTLAILQETQYFGPGTRLLVL.

Worth noting for this clone: At one end, the junction sequence differs from germline, possibly due to a read error. V and J are TRBV6-5 and TRBJ1-6, with D possibly TRBD1 on 6 matching bases. The germline V gene encodes CDR1 MNHEY and CDR2 SVGAGI. The CDR3 consists of 15 residues. The CDR3 DNA sequence: TGTGCCAGTCGGGACATCCCCTCTTATAATTCATCCCTCCACTTT. This encodes CASRDIPSYNSSLHF.

This clone was counted only a few times. This sequence joins TRBV7-6 and TRBJ2-1; TRBD2 agrees at 15 bases. Unmatched junction bases numbered 9, after V lost 5 bases and J lost 7 bases. Germline V CDR1 and CDR2: SGHVS, FNYEAQ. The CDR3 extends over 17 amino acids. The CDR3 nucleotides are TGTGCCAGCAGCCCGAGGACTAGCGGGGGGGCTGGAAATGAGCAGTTCTTC. Translated: CASSPRTSGGAGNEQFF.

The rearrangement uses TRBV29-1 and TRBJ1-2; possible D gene TRBD1, 6 bases. CDR1 is SQVTM, CDR2 ANQGSEA, per germline. The CDR3 loop spans 13 amino acids. V was trimmed by 6 bases and J by 8 bases, leaving 19 bases between them. This CDR3 is CSVLRGGAEGYTF. CDR3 nucleotides: TGCAGCGTCCTCCGGGGGGGGGCTGAGGGCTACACCTTC.

The chain couples TRBV30 to TRBJ2-7, with 7 positions matching TRBD1. Germline CDR1 is GTSNPN and CDR2 is SVGIG (reference sequence). The CDR3 totals 12 residues. V lost 8 bases, J lost 1 base, and 5 bases stayed unmatched. CDR3 DNA: TGTGCCGGGCTGACAGGGTCCTACGAGCAGTACTTC. Translation gives CAGLTGSYEQYF.

This clone was counted between two and nine times. CDR3 sequence: CASSLVVERETQYF. The CDR3 DNA reads TGTGCCAGCAGCTTGGTGGTAGAAAGAGAGACCCAGTACTTC. V and J are TRBV5-6 and TRBJ2-5, with D hard to call. Trimming stripped 0 bases from V and 4 bases from J, with 10 bases between. Germline V CDR1 and CDR2: SGHDT, YYEEEE. The CDR3 covers 14 residues.

This chain links TRBV7-9 with TRBJ2-1; a possible D gene is TRBD2 (7 bases). Germline assignment: CDR1 SEHNR and CDR2 FQNEAQ (reference sequence). V was pared by 7 bases and J by 9 bases, with 22 bases between. The CDR3 is made up of 15 amino acids. CDR3 in DNA: TGTGCCAGCACCCCCCCGGGGGGCCCCGGGGGTGAGCAGTTCTTC. It encodes CASTPPGGPGGEQFF.

The V and J genes are TRBV5-4 and TRBJ1-5, with D tentatively TRBD1 (5 bases). Germline V CDR1 and CDR2: SGHNT, YYREEE (reference sequence). V lost 1 base to trimming and J lost 2 bases, with 10 bases between them. The CDR3 loop spans 15 amino acids. The CDR3 coding sequence is TGTGCCAGCAGCTTGTGGGGCACAGGCAATCAGCCCCAGCATTTT. Amino acid sequence: CASSLWGTGNQPQHF.

This chain uses TRBV5-4 with TRBJ1-6; D may be TRBD1 (5 bases). Germline V gene data show CDR1 as SGHNT and CDR2 as YYREEE (reference sequence). This CDR3 spans 15 amino acids. The V gene lost 7 bases and the J gene lost 5 bases, with 16 bases spanning the gap. The CDR3 loop is CASALTGDNNSPLHF. The CDR3 bases are TGTGCCAGCGCTTTAACAGGAGATAATAATTCACCCCTCCACTTT.

The CDR3 nucleotides are TGCAGCGTTGAGTGGCAGGACTCCTACGAGCAGTACTTC. Protein: CSVEWQDSYEQYF. The chain is built from TRBV29-1 and TRBJ2-7; D uncertain. The length of the CDR3 is 13 residues. V was pared by 3 bases and J by 0 bases, with 9 bases between. Per germline, CDR1 SQVTM and CDR2 ANQGSEA.

This chain uses TRBV19 with TRBJ1-1; maybe TRBD1 (6 bases). The CDR3 is 15 residues long. Germline V gene lookup returns CDR1 LNHDA and CDR2 SQIVND (reference sequence). V was clipped by 5 bases and J by 0 bases, with 13 bases between them. The CDR3 bases are TGTGCCAGTAGTCGGACAGATTTAATGAACACTGAAGCTTTCTTT. This gives the protein CASSRTDLMNTEAFF.

This clone was picked up a small number of times. This rearrangement joins TRBV5-1 to TRBJ2-3, with TRBD1 as a possible D gene (7 bases). Germline V gene data show CDR1 as SGHRS and CDR2 as YFSETQ. The CDR3 is 14 residues long. Deletions cut 1 base from V and 3 bases from J, with 9 bases between. CDR3 protein: CASSLQGGTDTQYF. DNA for the CDR3: TGCGCCAGCAGCTTGCAGGGGGGAACAGATACGCAGTATTTT.